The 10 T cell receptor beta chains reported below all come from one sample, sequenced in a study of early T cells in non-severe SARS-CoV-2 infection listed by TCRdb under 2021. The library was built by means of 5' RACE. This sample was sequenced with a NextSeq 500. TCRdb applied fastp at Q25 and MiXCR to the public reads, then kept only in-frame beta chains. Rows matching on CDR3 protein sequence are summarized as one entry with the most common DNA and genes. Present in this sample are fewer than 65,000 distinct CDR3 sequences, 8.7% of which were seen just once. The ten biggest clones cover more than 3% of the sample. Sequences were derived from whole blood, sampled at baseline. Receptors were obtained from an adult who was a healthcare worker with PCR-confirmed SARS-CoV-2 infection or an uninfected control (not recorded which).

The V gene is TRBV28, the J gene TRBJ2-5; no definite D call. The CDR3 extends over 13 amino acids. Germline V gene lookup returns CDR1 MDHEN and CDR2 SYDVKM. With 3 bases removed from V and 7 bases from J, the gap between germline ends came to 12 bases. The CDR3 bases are TGTGCCAGCAGTTTCGGACGGATCGGGACCCAGTACTTC. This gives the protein CASSFGRIGTQYF.

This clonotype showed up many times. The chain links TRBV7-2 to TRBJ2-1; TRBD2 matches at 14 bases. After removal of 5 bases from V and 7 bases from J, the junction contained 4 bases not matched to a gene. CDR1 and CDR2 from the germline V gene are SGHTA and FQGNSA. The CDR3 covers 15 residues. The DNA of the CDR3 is TGTGCCAGCAGCCTGGGACTAGCGGGAGTGAATGAGCAGTTCTTC. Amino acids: CASSLGLAGVNEQFF.

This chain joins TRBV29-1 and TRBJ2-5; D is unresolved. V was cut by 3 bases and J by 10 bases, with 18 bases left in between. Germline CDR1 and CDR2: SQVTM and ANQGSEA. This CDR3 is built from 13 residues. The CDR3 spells CSVEGKQPPGQYF. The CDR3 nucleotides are TGCAGCGTTGAGGGTAAACAGCCACCCGGCCAGTACTTC.

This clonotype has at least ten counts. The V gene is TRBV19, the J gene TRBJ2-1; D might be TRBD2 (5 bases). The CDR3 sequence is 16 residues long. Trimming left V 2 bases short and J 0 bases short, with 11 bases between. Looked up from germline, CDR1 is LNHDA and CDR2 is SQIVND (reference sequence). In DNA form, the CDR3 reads TGTGCCAGTAGTATATCCCCCAGCGGCTCCTACAATGAGCAGTTCTTC. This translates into CASSISPSGSYNEQFF.

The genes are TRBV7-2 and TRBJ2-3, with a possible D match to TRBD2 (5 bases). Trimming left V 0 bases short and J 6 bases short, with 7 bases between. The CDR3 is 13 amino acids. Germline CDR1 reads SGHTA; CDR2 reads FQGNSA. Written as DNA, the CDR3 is TGTGCCAGCAGCTTAGCGAGGGTGGATACGCAGTATTTT. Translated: CASSLARVDTQYF.

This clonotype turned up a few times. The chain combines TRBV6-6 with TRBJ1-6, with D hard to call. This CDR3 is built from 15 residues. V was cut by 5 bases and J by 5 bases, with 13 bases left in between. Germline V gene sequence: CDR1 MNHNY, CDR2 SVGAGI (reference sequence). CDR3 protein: CASSIAGRNNSPLHF. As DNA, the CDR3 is TGTGCCAGCAGTATTGCGGGCCGAAATAATTCACCCCTCCACTTT.

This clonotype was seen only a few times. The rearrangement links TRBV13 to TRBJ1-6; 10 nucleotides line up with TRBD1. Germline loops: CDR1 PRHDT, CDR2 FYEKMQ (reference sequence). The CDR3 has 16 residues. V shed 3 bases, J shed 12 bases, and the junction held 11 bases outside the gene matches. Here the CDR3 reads CASSLGRTGGGGPLHF. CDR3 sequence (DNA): TGTGCCAGCAGCTTGGGGAGGACAGGGGGAGGTGGACCCCTCCACTTT.

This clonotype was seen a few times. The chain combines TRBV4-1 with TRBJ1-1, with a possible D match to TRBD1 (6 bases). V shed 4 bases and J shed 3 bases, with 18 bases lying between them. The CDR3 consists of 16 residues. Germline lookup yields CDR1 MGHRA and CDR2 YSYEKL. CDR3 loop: CASSPGGGKRYTEAFF. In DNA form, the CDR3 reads TGCGCCAGCAGCCCAGGAGGGGGTAAGAGGTACACTGAAGCTTTCTTT.

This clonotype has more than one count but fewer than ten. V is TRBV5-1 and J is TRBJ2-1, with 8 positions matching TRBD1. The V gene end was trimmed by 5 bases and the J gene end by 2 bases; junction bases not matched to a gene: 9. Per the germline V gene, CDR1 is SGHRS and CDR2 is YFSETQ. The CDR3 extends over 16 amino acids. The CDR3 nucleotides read TGCGCCAGCAGAATCATGACAGGGGTGACCTACAATGAGCAGTTCTTC. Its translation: CASRIMTGVTYNEQFF.

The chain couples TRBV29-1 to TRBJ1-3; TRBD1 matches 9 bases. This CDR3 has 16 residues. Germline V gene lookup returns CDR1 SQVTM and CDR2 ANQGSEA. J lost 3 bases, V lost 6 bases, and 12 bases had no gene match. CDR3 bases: TGCAGCGTCGCCGCGGGACAGGGCTCAGTTGGAAACACCATATATTTT. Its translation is CSVAAGQGSVGNTIYF.